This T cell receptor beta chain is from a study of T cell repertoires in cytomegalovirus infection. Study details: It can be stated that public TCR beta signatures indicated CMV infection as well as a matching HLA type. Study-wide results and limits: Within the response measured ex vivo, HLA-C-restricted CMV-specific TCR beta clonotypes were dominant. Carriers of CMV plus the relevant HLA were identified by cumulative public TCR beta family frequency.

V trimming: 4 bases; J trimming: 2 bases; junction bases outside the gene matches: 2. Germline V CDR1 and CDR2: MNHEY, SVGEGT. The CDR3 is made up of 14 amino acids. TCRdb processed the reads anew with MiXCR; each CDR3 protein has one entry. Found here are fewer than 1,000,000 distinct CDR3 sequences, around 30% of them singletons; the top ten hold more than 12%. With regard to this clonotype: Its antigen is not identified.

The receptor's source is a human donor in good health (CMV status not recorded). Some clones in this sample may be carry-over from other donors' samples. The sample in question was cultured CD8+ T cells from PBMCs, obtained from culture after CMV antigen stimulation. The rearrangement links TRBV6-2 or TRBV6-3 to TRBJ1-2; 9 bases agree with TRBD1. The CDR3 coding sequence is TGTGCCAGCAGTTGGGACAGGGACAACTATGGCTACACCTTC. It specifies CASSWDRDNYGYTF.